What follows is one TCR beta chain and its context. At one boundary the junction diverges from the germline segment, which might be a read error. These data originate in a study of blood T cell repertoires in COVID-19. Study-level background: The analysed material was cDNA or gDNA that came from T cells, B-cell-depleted T cells, or PBMCs.

As originally analysed: Amplified reference gene primers provided the basis for estimating nucleated cell counts. Clones were sequenced by immunoSEQ multiplex PCR, and TCRdb holds only the in-frame ones, with some missing. V, J and clone size were drawn from that table, and D and trimming were deduced from the DNA. The sample includes more than 300,000 clones, less than 90% seen only once; the top ten take around 5%. This CDR3 spans 16 amino acids. Germline V gene sequence: CDR1 SSHAT, CDR2 FNYEAQ (reference sequence). Assignment of participants to cohorts was predicated upon participant-reported clinical history.

This clonotype was obtained from a woman in her fifties or sixties who had recovered from COVID-19. The rearrangement joins TRBV7-7 to TRBJ2-1; 10 bases are a match to TRBD2. Material for sequencing was PBMCs or T cells enriched from blood (not recorded which). The CDR3 nucleotides are TGTGCTAGCAGCTTAAGGTTCACTAGCGGGGACAATGAGCAGTTCTTC. Translating it yields CASSLRFTSGDNEQFF.